The 18 T cell receptor beta chains in this list originate from one sample, sequenced in a study of cytomegalovirus exposure and HLA in healthy donors. A multiplex PCR was run with 60 Vbeta primers and 13 Jbeta primers. Repertoires were generated with immunoSEQ multiplex PCR, while TCRdb's copy carries only in-frame clones and drops some. This table holds approximately 130,000 clones, approximately 80% found once. Material: PBMCs. Receptors originate from a woman aged 40 to 50 in good health and CMV-seronegative.

Only one count was recorded for this clone. The gene calls are TRBV9 and TRBJ1-4, with 7 bases matching TRBD1. Per germline, CDR1 SGDLS and CDR2 YYNGEE. The V gene end was trimmed by 4 bases and the J gene end by 8 bases; junction bases not matched to a gene: 8. The CDR3 consists of 14 residues. The CDR3 here is CASSPDRLGEKLFF. The CDR3 coding sequence is TGTGCCAGCAGCCCGGACAGGCTTGGGGAAAAACTGTTTTTT.

J is TRBJ1-2 and V is TRBV27; 8 bases fit TRBD1. Germline trimming cut 0 bases from V and 3 bases from J; bases unmatched to any gene: 6. The CDR3 runs 16 residues. CDR1 is MNHEY and CDR2 is SMNVEV in the germline V gene (reference sequence). This CDR3 is CASSLSFQGAYYGYTF. CDR3 DNA: TGTGCCAGCAGTTTATCGTTCCAGGGGGCCTACTATGGCTACACCTTC.

DNA for the CDR3: TGTGCCAGCAGTAGGACAGGGCCTAGCACAGATACGCAGTATTTT. Amino acids: CASSRTGPSTDTQYF. This chain connects TRBV6-1 to TRBJ2-3, with 8 nucleotides matching TRBD1. Germline V gene lookup returns CDR1 MNHNS and CDR2 SASEGT. Unmatched junction bases numbered 4, after V lost 5 bases and J lost 0 bases. The CDR3 runs to 15 residues.

The chain links TRBV5-6 to TRBJ1-1; no firm D call. Germline-derived CDR1 and CDR2 are SGHDT and YYEEEE. The V gene lost 0 bases and the J gene lost 11 bases, with 14 bases spanning the gap. The CDR3 totals 13 residues. Here the CDR3 DNA reads TGTGCCAGCAGCTTGGAGGCAGGAAGAGACGCTTTCTTT. It codes for CASSLEAGRDAFF.

This sequence joins TRBV23-1 and TRBJ1-5; D gene uncertain. TRBV23-1 is assigned to the ORF class and has an uncertain function. V gave up 0 bases and J gave up 5 bases, with 20 bases separating them. The length of the CDR3 is 18 residues. The CDR3 bases are TGCGCCAGCAGTCAATCCTACCAATCAGCTCTCGGGTATCAGCCCCAGCATTTT. Its protein product is CASSQSYQSALGYQPQHF.

This rearrangement joins TRBV29-1 to TRBJ2-1; TRBD1 matches at 7 bases. The germline V gene has CDR1 SQVTM and CDR2 ANQGSEA. CDR3 size: 13 residues. The V segment lost 3 bases and the J segment 6 bases; nucleotides outside the gene matches: 5. CDR3 sequence (DNA): TGCAGCGTTGATAAACCAGGGGGCAATGAGCAGTTCTTC. Protein sequence: CSVDKPGGNEQFF.

This clone was seen a single time. The CDR3 DNA reads TGTGCCAGTAGCATTACAGGGACTGGAAACACCATATATTTT. Translation gives CASSITGTGNTIYF. This chain connects TRBV19 to TRBJ1-3; possibly TRBD1 for D (6 bases). Germline V gives CDR1 LNHDA, CDR2 SQIVND (reference sequence). Trimming took 6 bases from V and 2 from J, leaving 11 bases between them. The CDR3 consists of 14 residues. Full variable domain (outside the CDR3, taken from reference TRBV19 and TRBJ1-3): DGGITQSPKYLFRKEGQNVTLSCEQNLNHDAMYWYRQDPGQGLRLIYYSQIVNDFQKGDIAEGYSVSREKKESFPLTVTSAQKNPTAFYLCASSITGTGNTIYFGEGSWLTVV.

J is TRBJ1-2 and V is TRBV27; possibly TRBD1 for D (5 bases). Germline lookup yields CDR1 MNHEY and CDR2 SMNVEV (reference sequence). V lost 4 bases to trimming and J lost 4 bases, with 10 bases between them. The CDR3 spans 13 residues. CDR3 DNA: TGTGCCAGCAGTTCAGACAGCCTCTATGGCTACACCTTC. Its translation is CASSSDSLYGYTF.

This chain joins TRBV6-6 and TRBJ1-1; D might be TRBD1 (5 bases). This CDR3 is built from 11 residues. Trimming took off 2 bases at V and 7 bases at J, with 5 bases between the two ends. Per germline, CDR1 MNHNY and CDR2 SVGAGI (reference sequence). This CDR3 is CASSYRGEAFF. The CDR3, as DNA: TGTGCCAGCAGTTACAGGGGTGAAGCTTTCTTT.

The DNA for the CDR3 is TGCGCCAGCAGCTTGAGGAGCGGTTTAACTGAAGCTTTCTTT. As protein: CASSLRSGLTEAFF. The chain is built from TRBV5-1 and TRBJ1-1; D unresolved. V was trimmed by 1 base and J by 5 bases, leaving 12 bases between them. The CDR3 has 14 amino acids. Germline loops: CDR1 SGHRS, CDR2 YFSETQ.

The V gene is TRBV7-2, the J gene TRBJ1-5, with TRBD1 matching over 7 bases. Germline trimming cut 5 bases from V and 2 bases from J; bases unmatched to any gene: 9. CDR1 is SGHTA and CDR2 is FQGNSA in the germline V gene. The CDR3 spans 16 residues. The CDR3 spells CASSPYAGGRNQPQHF. Written as DNA, the CDR3 is TGTGCCAGCAGCCCCTACGCAGGGGGTCGCAATCAGCCCCAGCATTTT.

V and J are TRBV7-2 and TRBJ2-3; TRBD2 aligns across 13 bases. The CDR3 consists of 17 residues. The V gene end was trimmed by 4 bases and the J gene end by 4 bases; junction bases not matched to a gene: 8. The V gene's germline CDR1 is SGHTA and CDR2 FQGNSA. CDR3 nucleotide sequence: TGTGCCAGCAGCTCGGGACTAGCGGGGAGGGGGCCAGATACGCAGTATTTT. Its protein is CASSSGLAGRGPDTQYF.

The chain combines TRBV29-1 with TRBJ2-5; 9 bases align to TRBD2. V trimming: 3 bases; J trimming: 5 bases; junction bases outside the gene matches: 4. The CDR3 contains 13 residues. Per the germline V gene, CDR1 is SQVTM and CDR2 is ANQGSEA. The CDR3 reads CSVDGTSSETQYF. The CDR3 nucleotides are TGCAGCGTTGACGGGACTAGCAGTGAGACCCAGTACTTC.

The chain couples TRBV6-1 to TRBJ2-4; D might be TRBD2 (6 bases). The germline gives CDR1 MNHNS, CDR2 SASEGT. CDR3 length equals 15 residues. V lost 4 bases to trimming and J lost 2 bases, with 12 bases between them. The CDR3 loop reads CASSGGDGTKNIQYF. The CDR3 nucleotides are TGTGCCAGCAGTGGGGGGGACGGAACCAAAAACATTCAGTACTTC.

This clone was found a few times. The V call is TRBV7-2, the J call TRBJ1-1; 7 positions match TRBD1. This CDR3 contains 14 residues. CDR1 and CDR2 from the germline V gene are SGHTA and FQGNSA. V was pared by 4 bases and J by 1 base, with 3 bases of the junction left unmatched. The chain's CDR3 is CASSSGGRNTEAFF. The CDR3 DNA reads TGTGCCAGCAGCTCAGGGGGACGGAACACTGAAGCTTTCTTT.

This clone has a single count. The chain has TRBV5-6 and TRBJ1-6; the match to TRBD1 covers 10 bases. V gave up 3 bases and J gave up 0 bases; unmatched junction bases: 6. Germline V lookup: CDR1 SGHDT, CDR2 YYEEEE. The CDR3 length is 18 residues. Here the CDR3 reads CASSSTGGQSSYNSPLHF. In DNA form, the CDR3 reads TGTGCCAGCAGCTCGACAGGGGGCCAGAGCTCCTATAATTCACCCCTCCACTTT.

This chain links TRBV30 with TRBJ2-2; 13 positions agree with TRBD2. The V and J ends lost 5 bases and 1 base, in that order; junction bases with no gene match: 4. The germline CDR1 and CDR2 sequences are GTSNPN and SVGIG (reference sequence). This CDR3 comprises 16 residues. The CDR3 loop reads CAWSGLAGMNTGELFF. CDR3 DNA sequence: TGTGCCTGGTCGGGACTAGCGGGGATGAACACCGGGGAGCTGTTTTTT.

CDR3 in amino acids: CASSERGVDTEAFF. The DNA of the CDR3 is TGTGCCAGCAGTGAACGGGGGGTTGACACTGAAGCTTTCTTT. The rearrangement links TRBV2 to TRBJ1-1, with D tentatively TRBD1 (5 bases). Trimming took 2 bases from V and 3 from J, leaving 10 bases between them. The CDR3 sequence is 14 residues long. Germline lookup yields CDR1 SNHLY and CDR2 FYNNEI.